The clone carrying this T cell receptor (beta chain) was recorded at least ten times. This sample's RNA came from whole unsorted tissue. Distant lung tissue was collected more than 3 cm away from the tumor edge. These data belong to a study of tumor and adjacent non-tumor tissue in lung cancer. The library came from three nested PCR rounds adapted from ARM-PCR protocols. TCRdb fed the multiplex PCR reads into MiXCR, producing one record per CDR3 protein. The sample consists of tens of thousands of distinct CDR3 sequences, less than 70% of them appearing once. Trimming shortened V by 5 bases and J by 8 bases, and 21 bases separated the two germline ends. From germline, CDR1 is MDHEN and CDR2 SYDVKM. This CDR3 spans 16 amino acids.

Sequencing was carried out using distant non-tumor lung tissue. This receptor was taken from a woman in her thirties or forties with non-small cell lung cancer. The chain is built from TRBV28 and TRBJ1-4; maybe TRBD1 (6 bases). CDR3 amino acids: CASSALRDRTLEKLFF. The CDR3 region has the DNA TGTGCCAGCAGTGCGTTACGCGACAGGACTTTGGAAAAACTGTTTTTT. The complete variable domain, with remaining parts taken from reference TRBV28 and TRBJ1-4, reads DVKVTQSSRYLVKRTGEKVFLECVQDMDHENMFWYRQDPGLGLRLIYFSYDVKMKEKGDIPEGYSVSREKKERFSLILESASTNQTSMYLCASSALRDRTLEKLFFGSGTQLSVL.